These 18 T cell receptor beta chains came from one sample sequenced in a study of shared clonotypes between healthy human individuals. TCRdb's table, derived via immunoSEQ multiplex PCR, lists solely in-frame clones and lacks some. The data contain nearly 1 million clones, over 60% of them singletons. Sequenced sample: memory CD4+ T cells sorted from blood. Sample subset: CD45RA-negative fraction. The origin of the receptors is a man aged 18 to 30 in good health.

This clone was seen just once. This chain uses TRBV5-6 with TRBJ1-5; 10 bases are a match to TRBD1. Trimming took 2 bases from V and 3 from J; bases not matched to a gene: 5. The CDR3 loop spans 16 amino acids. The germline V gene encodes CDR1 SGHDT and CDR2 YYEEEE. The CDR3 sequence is CASSFRQGATNQPQHF. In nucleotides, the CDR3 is TGTGCCAGCAGCTTCCGACAGGGGGCTACCAATCAGCCCCAGCATTTT.

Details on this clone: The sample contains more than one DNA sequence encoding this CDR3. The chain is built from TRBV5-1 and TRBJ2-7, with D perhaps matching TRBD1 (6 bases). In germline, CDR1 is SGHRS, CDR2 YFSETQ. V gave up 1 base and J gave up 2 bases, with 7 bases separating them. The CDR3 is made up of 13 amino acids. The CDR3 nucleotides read TGCGCCAGCAGCTTGACAGGGCCCTACGAGCAGTACTTC. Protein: CASSLTGPYEQYF. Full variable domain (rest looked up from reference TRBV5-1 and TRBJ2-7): KAGVTQTPRYLIKTRGQQVTLSCSPISGHRSVSWYQQTPGQGLQFLFEYFSETQRNKGNFPGRFSGRQFSNSRSEMNVSTLELGDSALYLCASSLTGPYEQYFGPGTRLTVT.

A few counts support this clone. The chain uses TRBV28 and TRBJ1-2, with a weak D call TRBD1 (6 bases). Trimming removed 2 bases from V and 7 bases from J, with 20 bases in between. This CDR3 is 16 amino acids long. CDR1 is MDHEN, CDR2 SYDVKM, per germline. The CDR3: CASSLRVPGVNGGYTF. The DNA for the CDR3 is TGTGCCAGCAGTTTAAGGGTGCCAGGGGTGAACGGTGGCTACACCTTC.

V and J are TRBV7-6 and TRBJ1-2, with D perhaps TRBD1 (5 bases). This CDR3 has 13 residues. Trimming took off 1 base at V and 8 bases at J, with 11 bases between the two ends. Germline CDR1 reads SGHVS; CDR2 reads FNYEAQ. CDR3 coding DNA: TGTGCCAGCAGCTTAGTTTCTGGGGACGGCTACACCTTC. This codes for CASSLVSGDGYTF. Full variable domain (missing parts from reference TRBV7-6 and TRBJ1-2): GAGVSQSPRYKVTKRGQDVALRCDPISGHVSLYWYRQALGQGPEFLTYFNYEAQQDKSGLPNDRFSAERPEGSISTLTIQRTEQRDSAMYRCASSLVSGDGYTFGSGTRLTVV.

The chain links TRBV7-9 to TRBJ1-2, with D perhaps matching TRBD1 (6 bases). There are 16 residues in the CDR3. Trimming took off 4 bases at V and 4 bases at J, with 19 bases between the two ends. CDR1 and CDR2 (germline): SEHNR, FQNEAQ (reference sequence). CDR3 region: CASSYLAGGAGYGYTF. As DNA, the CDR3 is TGTGCCAGCAGCTACCTAGCGGGGGGCGCAGGCTATGGCTACACCTTC.

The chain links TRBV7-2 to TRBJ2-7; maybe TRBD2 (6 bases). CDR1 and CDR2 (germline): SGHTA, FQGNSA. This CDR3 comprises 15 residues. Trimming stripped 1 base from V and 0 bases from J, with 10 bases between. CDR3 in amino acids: CASSLDGSNSYEQYF. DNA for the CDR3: TGTGCCAGCAGCTTAGACGGGAGTAACTCCTACGAGCAGTACTTC.

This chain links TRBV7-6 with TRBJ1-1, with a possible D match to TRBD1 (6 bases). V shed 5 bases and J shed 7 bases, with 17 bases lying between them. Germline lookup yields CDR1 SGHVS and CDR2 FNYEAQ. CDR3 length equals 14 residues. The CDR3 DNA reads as TGTGCCAGCAGCCCCAGGACGGGGGCAAATGAAGCTTTCTTT. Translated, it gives CASSPRTGANEAFF.

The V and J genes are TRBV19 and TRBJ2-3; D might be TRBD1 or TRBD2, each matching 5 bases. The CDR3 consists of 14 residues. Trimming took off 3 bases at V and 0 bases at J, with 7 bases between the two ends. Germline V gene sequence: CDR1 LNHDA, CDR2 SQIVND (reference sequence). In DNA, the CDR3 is TGTGCCAGTAGTATGGGGGTAAGCACAGATACGCAGTATTTT. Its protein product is CASSMGVSTDTQYF.

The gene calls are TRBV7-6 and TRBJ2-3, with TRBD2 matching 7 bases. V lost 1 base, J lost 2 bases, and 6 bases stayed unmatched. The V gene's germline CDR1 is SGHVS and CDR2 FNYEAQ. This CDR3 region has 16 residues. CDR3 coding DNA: TGTGCCAGCAGCTTAGATATGGGGGGGAACACAGATACGCAGTATTTT. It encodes CASSLDMGGNTDTQYF.

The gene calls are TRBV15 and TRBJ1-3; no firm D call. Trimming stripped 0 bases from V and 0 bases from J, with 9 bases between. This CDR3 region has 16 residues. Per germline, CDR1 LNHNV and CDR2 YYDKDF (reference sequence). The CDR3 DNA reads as TGTGCCACCAGCAGAGATGCCGTTTTCTCTGGAAACACCATATATTTT. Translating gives CATSRDAVFSGNTIYF.

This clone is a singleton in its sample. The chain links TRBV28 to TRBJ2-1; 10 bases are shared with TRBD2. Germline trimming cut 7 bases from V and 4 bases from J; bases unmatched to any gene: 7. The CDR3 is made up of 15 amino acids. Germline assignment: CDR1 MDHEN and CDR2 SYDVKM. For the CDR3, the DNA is TGTGCCAGCACCGCAGGACTAGCGGTATACAATGAGCAGTTCTTC. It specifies CASTAGLAVYNEQFF. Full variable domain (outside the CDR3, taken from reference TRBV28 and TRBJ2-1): DVKVTQSSRYLVKRTGEKVFLECVQDMDHENMFWYRQDPGLGLRLIYFSYDVKMKEKGDIPEGYSVSREKKERFSLILESASTNQTSMYLCASTAGLAVYNEQFFGPGTRLTVL.

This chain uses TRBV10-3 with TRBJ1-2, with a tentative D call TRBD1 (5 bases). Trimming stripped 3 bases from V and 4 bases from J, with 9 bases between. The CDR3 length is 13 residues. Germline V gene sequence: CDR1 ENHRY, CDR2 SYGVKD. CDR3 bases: TGTGCCATCAGTGATATGGGGGGCTATGGCTACACCTTC. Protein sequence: CAISDMGGYGYTF.

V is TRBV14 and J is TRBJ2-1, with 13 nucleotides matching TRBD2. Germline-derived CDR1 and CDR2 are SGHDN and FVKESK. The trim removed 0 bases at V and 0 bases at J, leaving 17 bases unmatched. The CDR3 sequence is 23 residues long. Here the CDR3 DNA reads TGTGCCAGCAGCCAAGATCGGTGGTTAGGACTAGCGGGAGACCTCTCCTCCTACAATGAGCAGTTCTTC. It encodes CASSQDRWLGLAGDLSSYNEQFF.

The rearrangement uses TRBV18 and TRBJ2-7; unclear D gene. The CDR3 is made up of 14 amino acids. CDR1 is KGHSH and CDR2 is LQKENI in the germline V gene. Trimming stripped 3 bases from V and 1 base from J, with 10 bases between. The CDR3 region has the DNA TGTGCCAGCTCACCGGTGAAGGTATCCTACGAGCAGTACTTC. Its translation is CASSPVKVSYEQYF. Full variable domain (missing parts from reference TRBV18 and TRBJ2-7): NAGVMQNPRHLVRRRGQEARLRCSPMKGHSHVYWYRQLPEEGLKFMVYLQKENIIDESGMPKERFSAEFPKEGPSILRIQQVVRGDSAAYFCASSPVKVSYEQYFGPGTRLTVT.

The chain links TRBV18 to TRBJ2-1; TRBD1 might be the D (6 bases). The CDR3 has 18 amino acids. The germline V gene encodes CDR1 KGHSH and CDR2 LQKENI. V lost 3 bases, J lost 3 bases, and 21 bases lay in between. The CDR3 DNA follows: TGTGCCAGCTCACCGCGGGCGCCCGGGTGGGACAACTACAATGAGCAGTTCTTC. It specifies CASSPRAPGWDNYNEQFF.

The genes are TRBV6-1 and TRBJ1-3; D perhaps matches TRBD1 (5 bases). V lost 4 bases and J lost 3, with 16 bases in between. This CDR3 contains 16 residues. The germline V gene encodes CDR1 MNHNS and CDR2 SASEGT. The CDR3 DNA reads TGTGCCAGCAGTGTGGTGCAGGGTCCAAGTGGAAACACCATATATTTT. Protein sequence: CASSVVQGPSGNTIYF.

CDR3 DNA sequence: TGTGCCAGCAGTGAAATTCCGGGGGACTCGGGCAATGAGCAGTTCTTC. It translates to CASSEIPGDSGNEQFF. The J gene is TRBJ2-1, the V gene TRBV6-1, with TRBD2 as a possible D gene (6 bases). CDR3 length: 16 residues. V was cut by 2 bases and J by 6 bases, with 17 bases left in between. Germline assignment: CDR1 MNHNS and CDR2 SASEGT.

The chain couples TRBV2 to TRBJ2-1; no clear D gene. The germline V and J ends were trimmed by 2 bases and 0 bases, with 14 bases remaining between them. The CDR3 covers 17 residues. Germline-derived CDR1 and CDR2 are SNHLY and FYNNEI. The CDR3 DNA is TGTGCCAGCAGTGAAAGCCAAGCAGGCAGCTCCTACAATGAGCAGTTCTTC. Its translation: CASSESQAGSSYNEQFF.